This note documents a single TCR beta chain sequence. Enrollment of patients from Seattle took place during active infection, with longitudinal follow-up. Repertoires were generated with immunoSEQ multiplex PCR, while TCRdb's copy carries only in-frame clones and drops some. The table includes fewer than 250,000 clones, around 80% detected once. This sample was included in a study of blood T cell repertoires in COVID-19. Study information: There were acute and convalescent COVID-19 samples, and they came from the United States, Italy and Spain.

This CDR3 is built from 17 residues. Germline CDR1 reads SGHTA; CDR2 reads FQGTGA. V was pared by 2 bases and J by 2 bases, with 7 bases of the junction left unmatched. The material sequenced was peripheral blood. The TCR originated in a woman between 55 and 75 years old with COVID-19, enrolled during active disease. V gene TRBV7-3 combines with J gene TRBJ2-3, with 10 bases fitting TRBD2. The CDR3 protein is CASSLLQRGGHTDTQYF. The CDR3 DNA follows: TGTGCCAGCAGCTTACTCCAGCGGGGGGGTCACACAGATACGCAGTATTTT.